The clone carrying this T cell receptor beta chain was recorded at least ten times. Its target is not known. V was trimmed by 5 bases and J by 4 bases, leaving 9 bases between them. The CDR3 has 13 residues. The V gene's germline CDR1 is KGHSH and CDR2 LQKENI. This entry is derived from a study of T cells in Graves' hyperthyroidism and ophthalmopathy. On the study more broadly: At initial diagnosis, before any treatment had begun, peripheral blood was obtained. General observations from the study: Expanded thyroid clonotypes (above 0.001) were mostly also found in blood.

Amplified regions were TCR beta CDR3 sequences from RNA transcripts. During a first-round RT-PCR of the TCR CDR3, the HTBI primer set was used. TCRdb passed the multiplex PCR reads through MiXCR, listing each CDR3 protein once. The sample holds under 800,000 distinct CDR3 sequences; roughly 15% are singletons and the top ten take about a tenth. Patients aged 18 to 65 had newly diagnosed hyperthyroidism of under 2 months' duration. The chain carries TRBV18 and TRBJ2-1; D is undetermined. Sequenced: blood. This sequence originates from a woman aged 18-30 years with Graves' hyperthyroidism. CDR3 sequence: CASSENRYNEQFF. In DNA, the CDR3 is TGTGCCAGCTCAGAGAACAGATACAATGAGCAGTTCTTC.